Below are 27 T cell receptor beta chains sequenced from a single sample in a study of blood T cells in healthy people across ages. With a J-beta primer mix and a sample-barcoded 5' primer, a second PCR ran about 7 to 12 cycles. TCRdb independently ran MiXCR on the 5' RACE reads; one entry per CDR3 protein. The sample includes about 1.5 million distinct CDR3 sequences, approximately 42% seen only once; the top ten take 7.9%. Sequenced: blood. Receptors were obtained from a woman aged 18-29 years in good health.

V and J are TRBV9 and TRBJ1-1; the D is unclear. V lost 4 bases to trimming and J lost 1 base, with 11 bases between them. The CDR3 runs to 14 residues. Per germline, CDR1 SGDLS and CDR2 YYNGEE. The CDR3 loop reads CASSPHQTNTEAFF. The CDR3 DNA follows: TGTGCCAGCAGCCCCCATCAGACGAACACTGAAGCTTTCTTT.

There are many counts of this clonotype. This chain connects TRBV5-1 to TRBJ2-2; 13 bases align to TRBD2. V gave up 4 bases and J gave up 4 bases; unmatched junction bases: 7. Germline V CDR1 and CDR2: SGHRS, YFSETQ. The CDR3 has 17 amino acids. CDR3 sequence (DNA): TGCGCCAGCAGCCCTACTAGCGGGGGGGCAGGCACCGGGGAGCTGTTTTTT. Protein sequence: CASSPTSGGAGTGELFF.

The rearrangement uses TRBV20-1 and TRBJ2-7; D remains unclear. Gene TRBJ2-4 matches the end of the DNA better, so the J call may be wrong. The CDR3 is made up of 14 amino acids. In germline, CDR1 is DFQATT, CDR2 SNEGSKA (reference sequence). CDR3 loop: CSASPLGVHRIQYF. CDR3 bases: TGCAGTGCTAGCCCGTTAGGTGTCCATCGCATTCAGTACTTC.

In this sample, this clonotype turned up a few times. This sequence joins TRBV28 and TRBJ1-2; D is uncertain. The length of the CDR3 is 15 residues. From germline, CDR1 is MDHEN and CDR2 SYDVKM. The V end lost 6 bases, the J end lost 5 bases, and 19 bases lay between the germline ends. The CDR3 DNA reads TGTGCCAGCAGCTCCAACTGGAACTCACATTATGGCTACACCTTC. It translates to CASSSNWNSHYGYTF.

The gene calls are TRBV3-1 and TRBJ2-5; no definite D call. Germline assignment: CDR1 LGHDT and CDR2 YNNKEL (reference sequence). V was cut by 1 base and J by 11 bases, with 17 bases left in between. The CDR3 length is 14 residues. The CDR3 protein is CASSQGSTNGRQYF. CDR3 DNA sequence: TGTGCCAGCAGCCAAGGATCGACGAATGGGCGGCAGTACTTC.

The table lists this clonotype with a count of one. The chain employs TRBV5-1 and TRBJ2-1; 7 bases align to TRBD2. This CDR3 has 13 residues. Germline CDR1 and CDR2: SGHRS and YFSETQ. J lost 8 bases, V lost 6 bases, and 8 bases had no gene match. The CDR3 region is CASTWTSGDEQFF. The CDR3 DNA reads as TGCGCCAGCACCTGGACCAGCGGGGATGAGCAGTTCTTC.

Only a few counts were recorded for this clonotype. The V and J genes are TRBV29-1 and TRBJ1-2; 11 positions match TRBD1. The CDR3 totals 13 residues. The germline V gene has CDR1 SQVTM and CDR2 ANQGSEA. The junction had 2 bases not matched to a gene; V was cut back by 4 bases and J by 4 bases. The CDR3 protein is CSVGGQGGYGYTF. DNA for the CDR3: TGCAGCGTTGGGGGACAGGGGGGCTATGGCTACACCTTC.

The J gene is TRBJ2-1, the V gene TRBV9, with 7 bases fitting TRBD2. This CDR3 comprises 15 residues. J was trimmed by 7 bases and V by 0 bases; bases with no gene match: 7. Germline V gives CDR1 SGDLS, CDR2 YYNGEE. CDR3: CASSVDGGCLNEQFF. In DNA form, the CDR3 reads TGTGCCAGCAGCGTAGACGGGGGGTGTTTAAATGAGCAGTTCTTC.

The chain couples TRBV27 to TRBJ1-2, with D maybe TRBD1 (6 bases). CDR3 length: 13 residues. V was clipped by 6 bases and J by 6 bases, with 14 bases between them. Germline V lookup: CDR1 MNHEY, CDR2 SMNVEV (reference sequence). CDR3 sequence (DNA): TGTGCCAGCAGGGACAGTTCGTTGGATGGCTACACCTTC. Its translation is CASRDSSLDGYTF.

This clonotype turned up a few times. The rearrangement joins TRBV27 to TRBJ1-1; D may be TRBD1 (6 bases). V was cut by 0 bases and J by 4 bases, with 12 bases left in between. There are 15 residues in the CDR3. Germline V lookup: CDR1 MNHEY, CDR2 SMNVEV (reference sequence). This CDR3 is CASSLSAGATTEAFF. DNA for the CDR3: TGTGCCAGCAGTTTATCGGCAGGGGCGACCACTGAAGCTTTCTTT.

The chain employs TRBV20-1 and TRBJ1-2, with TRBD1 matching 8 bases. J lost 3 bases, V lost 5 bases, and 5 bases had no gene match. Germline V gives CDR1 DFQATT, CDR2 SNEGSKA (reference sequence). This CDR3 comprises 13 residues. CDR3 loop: CSAEDRVDYGYTF. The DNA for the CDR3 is TGCAGTGCTGAGGACAGGGTAGACTATGGCTACACCTTC.

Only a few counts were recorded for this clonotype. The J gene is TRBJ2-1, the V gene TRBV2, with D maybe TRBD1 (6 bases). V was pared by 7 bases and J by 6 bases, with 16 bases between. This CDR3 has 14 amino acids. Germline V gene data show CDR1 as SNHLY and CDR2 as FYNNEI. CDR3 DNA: TGTGCCAGCATCGCACAGGGCTCATCCAATGAGCAGTTCTTC. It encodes CASIAQGSSNEQFF.

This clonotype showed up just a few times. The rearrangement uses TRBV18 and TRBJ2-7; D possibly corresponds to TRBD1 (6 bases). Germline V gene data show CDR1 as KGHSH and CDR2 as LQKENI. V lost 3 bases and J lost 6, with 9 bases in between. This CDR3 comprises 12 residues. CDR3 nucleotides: TGTGCCAGCTCACCTGTCAGGGGCGAGCAGTACTTC. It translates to CASSPVRGEQYF.

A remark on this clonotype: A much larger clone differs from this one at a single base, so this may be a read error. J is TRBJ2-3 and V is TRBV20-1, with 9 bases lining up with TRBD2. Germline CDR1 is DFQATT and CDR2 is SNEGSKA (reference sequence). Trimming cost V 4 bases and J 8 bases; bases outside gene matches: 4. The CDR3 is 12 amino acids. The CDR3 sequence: CSAKRGDRTQYF. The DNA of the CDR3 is TGCAGTGCTAAGCGGGGGGACCGTACGCAGTATTTT.

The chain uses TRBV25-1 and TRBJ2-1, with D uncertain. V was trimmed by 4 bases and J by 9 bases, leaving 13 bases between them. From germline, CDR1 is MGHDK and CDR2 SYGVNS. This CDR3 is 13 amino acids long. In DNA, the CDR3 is TGTGCCAGCAGTGGAGAAAGCGTTCCTGAGCAGTTCTTC. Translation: CASSGESVPEQFF. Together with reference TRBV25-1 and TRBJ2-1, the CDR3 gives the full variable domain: EADIYQTPRYLVIGTGKKITLECSQTMGHDKMYWYQQDPGMELHLIHYSYGVNSTEKGDLSSESTVSRIRTEHFPLTLESARPSHTSQYLCASSGESVPEQFFGPGTRLTVL.

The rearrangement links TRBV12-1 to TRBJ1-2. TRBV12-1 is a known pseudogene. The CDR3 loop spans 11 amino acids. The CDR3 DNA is TGTGCCAGCAGCTTTGCGGCGGGCTACACCTTC. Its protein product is CASSFAAGYTF.

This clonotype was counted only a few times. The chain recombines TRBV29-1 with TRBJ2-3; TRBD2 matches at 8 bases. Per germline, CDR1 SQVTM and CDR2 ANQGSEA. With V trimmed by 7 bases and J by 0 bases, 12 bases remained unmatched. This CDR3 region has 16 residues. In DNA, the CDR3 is TGCAGCGCCGAAGGGGCGGGGGGAGGTAGCACAGATACGCAGTATTTT. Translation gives CSAEGAGGGSTDTQYF.

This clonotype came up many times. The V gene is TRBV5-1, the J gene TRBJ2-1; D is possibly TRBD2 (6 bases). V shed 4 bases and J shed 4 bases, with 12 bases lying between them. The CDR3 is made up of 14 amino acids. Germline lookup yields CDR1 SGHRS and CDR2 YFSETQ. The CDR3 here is CASSPGTFYNEQFF. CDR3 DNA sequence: TGCGCCAGCAGCCCCGGGACTTTTTACAATGAGCAGTTCTTC.

The chain's CDR3 is CASSPGQEFEQYF. The CDR3 DNA follows: TGTGCCAGCTCACCGGGACAGGAGTTCGAGCAGTACTTC. The chain recombines TRBV18 with TRBJ2-4, with TRBD1 identical over 8 bases. The J call may be faulty, since TRBJ2-7 better matches the DNA end. This CDR3 has 13 amino acids. In germline, CDR1 is KGHSH, CDR2 LQKENI.

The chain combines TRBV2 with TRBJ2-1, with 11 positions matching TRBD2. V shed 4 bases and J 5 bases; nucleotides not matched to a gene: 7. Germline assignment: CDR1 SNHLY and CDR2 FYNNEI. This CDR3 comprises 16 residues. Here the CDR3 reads CASSVPPGLADNEQFF. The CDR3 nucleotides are TGTGCCAGCAGTGTACCTCCGGGACTAGCGGACAATGAGCAGTTCTTC. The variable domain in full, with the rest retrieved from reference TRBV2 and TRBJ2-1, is EPEVTQTPSHQVTQMGQEVILRCVPISNHLYFYWYRQILGQKVEFLVSFYNNEISEKSEIFDDQFSVERPDGSNFTLKIRSTKLEDSAMYFCASSVPPGLADNEQFFGPGTRLTVL.

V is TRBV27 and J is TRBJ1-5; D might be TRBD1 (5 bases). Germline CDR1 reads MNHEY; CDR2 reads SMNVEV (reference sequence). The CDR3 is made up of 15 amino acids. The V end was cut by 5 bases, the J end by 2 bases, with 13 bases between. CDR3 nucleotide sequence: TGTGCCAGCAGTGAGGGGCCCGGGGGCAATCAGCCCCAGCATTTT. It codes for CASSEGPGGNQPQHF.

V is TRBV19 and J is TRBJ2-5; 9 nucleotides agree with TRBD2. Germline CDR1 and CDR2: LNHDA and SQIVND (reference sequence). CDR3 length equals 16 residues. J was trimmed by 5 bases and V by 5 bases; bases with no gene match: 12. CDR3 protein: CASSPGKGLALETQYF. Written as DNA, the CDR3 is TGTGCCAGTAGTCCGGGGAAAGGACTAGCGCTTGAGACCCAGTACTTC.

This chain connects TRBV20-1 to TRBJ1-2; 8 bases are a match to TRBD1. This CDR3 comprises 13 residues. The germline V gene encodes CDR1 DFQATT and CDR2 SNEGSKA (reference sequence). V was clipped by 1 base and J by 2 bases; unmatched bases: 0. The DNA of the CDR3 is TGCAGTGCTAGAGGGACAGGGAACTATGGCTACACCTTC. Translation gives CSARGTGNYGYTF.

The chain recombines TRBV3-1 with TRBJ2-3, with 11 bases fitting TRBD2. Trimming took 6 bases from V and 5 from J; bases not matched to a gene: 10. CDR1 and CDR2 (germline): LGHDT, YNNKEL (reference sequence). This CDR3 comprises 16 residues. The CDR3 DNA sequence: TGTGCCAGCAGACCACTAGCGGGAGCGGGAGGAGATACGCAGTATTTT. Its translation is CASRPLAGAGGDTQYF.

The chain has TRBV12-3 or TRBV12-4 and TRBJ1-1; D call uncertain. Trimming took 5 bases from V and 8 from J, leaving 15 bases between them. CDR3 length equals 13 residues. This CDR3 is CASSRRAGSEAFF. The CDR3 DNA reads TGTGCCAGCAGTCGAAGGGCGGGGAGCGAAGCTTTCTTT.

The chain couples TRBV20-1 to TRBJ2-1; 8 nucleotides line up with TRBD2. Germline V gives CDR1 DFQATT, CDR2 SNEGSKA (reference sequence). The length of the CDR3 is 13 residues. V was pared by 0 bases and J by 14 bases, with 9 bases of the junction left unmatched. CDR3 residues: CSARDTSAGEEFF. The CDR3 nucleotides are TGCAGTGCTAGAGATACGTCAGCGGGGGAGGAGTTCTTC.

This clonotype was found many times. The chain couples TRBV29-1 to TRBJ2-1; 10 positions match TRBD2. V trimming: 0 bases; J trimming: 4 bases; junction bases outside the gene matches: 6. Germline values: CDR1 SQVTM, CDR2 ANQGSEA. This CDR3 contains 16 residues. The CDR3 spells CSVEDQVAGGYNEQFF. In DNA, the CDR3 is TGCAGCGTTGAAGATCAAGTAGCGGGGGGTTACAATGAGCAGTTCTTC.